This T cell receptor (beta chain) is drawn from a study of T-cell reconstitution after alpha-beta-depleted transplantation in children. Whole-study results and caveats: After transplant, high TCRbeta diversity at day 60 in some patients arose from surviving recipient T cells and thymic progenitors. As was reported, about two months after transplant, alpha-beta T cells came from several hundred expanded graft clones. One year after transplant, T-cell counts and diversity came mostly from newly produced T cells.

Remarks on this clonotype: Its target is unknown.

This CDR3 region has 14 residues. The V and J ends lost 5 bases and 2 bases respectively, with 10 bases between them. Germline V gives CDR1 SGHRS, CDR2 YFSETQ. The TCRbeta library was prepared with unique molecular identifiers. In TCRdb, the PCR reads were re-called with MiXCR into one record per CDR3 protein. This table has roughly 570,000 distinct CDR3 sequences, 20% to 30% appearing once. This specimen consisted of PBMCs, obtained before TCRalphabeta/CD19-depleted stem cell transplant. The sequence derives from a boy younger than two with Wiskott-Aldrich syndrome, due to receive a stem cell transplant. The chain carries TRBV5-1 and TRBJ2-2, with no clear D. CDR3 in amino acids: CASREPGNTGELFF. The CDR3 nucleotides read TGCGCCAGCAGGGAGCCAGGAAACACCGGGGAGCTGTTTTTT.